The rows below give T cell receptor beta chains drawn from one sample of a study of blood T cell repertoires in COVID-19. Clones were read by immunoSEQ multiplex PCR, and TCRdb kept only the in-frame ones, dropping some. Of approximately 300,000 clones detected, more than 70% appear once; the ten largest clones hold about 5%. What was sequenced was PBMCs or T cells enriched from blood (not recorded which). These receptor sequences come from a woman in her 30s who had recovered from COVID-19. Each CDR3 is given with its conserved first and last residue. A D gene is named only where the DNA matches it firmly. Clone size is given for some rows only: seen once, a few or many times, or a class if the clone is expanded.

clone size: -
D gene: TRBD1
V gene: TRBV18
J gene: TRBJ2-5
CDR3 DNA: TGTGCCAGCTCACCAGCGGACAGGGTGGGCCAAGAGACCCAGTACTTC
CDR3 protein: CASSPADRVGQETQYF

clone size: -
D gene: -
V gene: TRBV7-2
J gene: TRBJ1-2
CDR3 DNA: TGTGCCAGCAGCTTCCAGGGTTCGGGTGGCTACACCTTC
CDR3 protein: CASSFQGSGGYTF

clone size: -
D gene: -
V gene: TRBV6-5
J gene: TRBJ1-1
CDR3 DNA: TGTGCCAGCAGCACCCTTCGGCGGGAAGCTTTCTTT
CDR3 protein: CASSTLRREAFF

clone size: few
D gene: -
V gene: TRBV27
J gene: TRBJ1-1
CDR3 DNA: TGTGCCAGCAGTTTATTCAGGAACACTGAAGCTTTCTTT
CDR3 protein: CASSLFRNTEAFF

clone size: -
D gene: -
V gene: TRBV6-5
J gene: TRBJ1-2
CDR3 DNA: TGTGCCAGCCGGGGGGAGGCTAACTATGGCTACACCTTC
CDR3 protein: CASRGEANYGYTF

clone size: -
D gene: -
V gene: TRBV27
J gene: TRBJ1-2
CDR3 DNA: TGTGCCAGCAGTTTGGCGGGGGCTAAGGGCTACACCTTC
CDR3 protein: CASSLAGAKGYTF

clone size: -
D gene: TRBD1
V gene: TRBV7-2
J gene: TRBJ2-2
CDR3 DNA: TGTGCCAGCAGCTTAGGGACAGGAGTCGACACCGGGGAGCTGTTTTTT
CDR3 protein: CASSLGTGVDTGELFF

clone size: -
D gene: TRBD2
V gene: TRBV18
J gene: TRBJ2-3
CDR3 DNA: TGTGCCAGCTCACTCCTACTAGCGGGGGCCAACCAAGATACGCAGTATTTT
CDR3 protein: CASSLLLAGANQDTQYF

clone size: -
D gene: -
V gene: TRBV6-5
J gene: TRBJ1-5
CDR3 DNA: TGTGCCAGCAAACGACATGATAGCAATCAGCCCCAGCATTTT
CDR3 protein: CASKRHDSNQPQHF

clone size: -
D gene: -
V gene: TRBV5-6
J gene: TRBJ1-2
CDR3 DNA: TGTGCCAGCAGCGCGCCCAAGAATTACTTCTATGGCTACACCTTC
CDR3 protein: CASSAPKNYFYGYTF

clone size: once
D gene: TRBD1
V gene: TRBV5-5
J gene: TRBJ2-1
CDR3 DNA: TGTGCCAGCAGCTGGTCTGACAGGGGTGAGCAGTTCTTC
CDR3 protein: CASSWSDRGEQFF

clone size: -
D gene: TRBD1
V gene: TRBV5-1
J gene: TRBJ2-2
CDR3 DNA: TGCGCCAGCAGCTTCCTTGACAGGGGGCTTGGCGGGGAGCTGTTTTTT
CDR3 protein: CASSFLDRGLGGELFF

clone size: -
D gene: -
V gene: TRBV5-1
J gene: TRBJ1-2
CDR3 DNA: TGCGCCAGCAGCTTGTACAGGGAAGGTGGCTACACCTTC
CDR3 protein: CASSLYREGGYTF

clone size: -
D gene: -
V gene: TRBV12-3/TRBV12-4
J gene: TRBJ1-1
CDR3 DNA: TGTGCCAGCAGTTCTGTGAACACTGAAGCTTTCTTT
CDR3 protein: CASSSVNTEAFF

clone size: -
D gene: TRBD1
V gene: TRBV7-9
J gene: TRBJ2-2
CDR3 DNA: TGTGCCAGCAGCCCCGACAGGGGATACACCGGGGAGCTGTTTTTT
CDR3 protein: CASSPDRGYTGELFF

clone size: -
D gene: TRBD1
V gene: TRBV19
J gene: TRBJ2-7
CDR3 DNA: TGTGCCAGTAGTATAGAAGGGACAGTTGTCCCCATCCACGAGCAGTACTTC
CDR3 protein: CASSIEGTVVPIHEQYF